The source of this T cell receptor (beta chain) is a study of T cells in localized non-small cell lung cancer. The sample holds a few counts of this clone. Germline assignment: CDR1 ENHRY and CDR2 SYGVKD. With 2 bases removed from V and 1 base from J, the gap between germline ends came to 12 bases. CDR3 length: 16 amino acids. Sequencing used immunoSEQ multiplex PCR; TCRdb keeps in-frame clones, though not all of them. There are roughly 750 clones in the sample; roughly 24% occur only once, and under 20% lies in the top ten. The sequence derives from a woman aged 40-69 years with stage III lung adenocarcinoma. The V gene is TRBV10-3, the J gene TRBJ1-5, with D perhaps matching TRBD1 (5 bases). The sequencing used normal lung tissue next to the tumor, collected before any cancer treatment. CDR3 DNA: TGTGCCATCAGTGAGGACAGCCCGGGGAGCAATCAGCCCCAGCATTTT. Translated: CAISEDSPGSNQPQHF.